A selection of T cell receptor beta chains follows, all from one sample in a study of technical replicates of blood from a handful of donors. Only in-frame clones appear in the TCRdb table, and some are missing; sequencing was by immunoSEQ multiplex PCR. Of roughly 64,000 clones in the sample, about 88% were seen once. The sample was PBMCs. Receptors were obtained from a human donor in good health. Some clones in this sample may be carry-over from other donors' samples. The CDR3 runs from the conserved cysteine through the conserved F or W. A D gene is named only where the DNA matches it firmly. Clone sizes are given selectively: once, few, many, or a class where the clone is expanded.

J gene: TRBJ2-5
CDR3 length: 10
V gene: TRBV6-6
clone size: NA
D gene: NA
CDR3 protein: CATTEGTQYF
CDR3 DNA: TGTGCCACTACCGAGGGGACCCAGTACTTC

J gene: TRBJ1-5
CDR3 length: 15
V gene: TRBV6-5
clone size: NA
D gene: NA
CDR3 protein: CASSSTGGSNQPQHF
CDR3 DNA: TGTGCCAGCAGTTCCACGGGGGGTAGCAATCAGCCCCAGCATTTT

J gene: TRBJ2-1
CDR3 length: 15
V gene: TRBV4-3
clone size: NA
D gene: TRBD2
CDR3 protein: CASSQESGRGNEQFF
CDR3 DNA: TGCGCCAGCAGCCAAGAATCCGGGAGGGGGAATGAGCAGTTCTTC

J gene: TRBJ2-7
CDR3 length: 13
V gene: TRBV4-2
clone size: NA
D gene: NA
CDR3 protein: CASSLFGSNEQYF
CDR3 DNA: TGTGCCAGCAGTCTGTTCGGGAGTAACGAGCAGTACTTC

J gene: TRBJ2-7
CDR3 length: 16
V gene: TRBV10-1
clone size: NA
D gene: TRBD1
CDR3 protein: CASSYRPGQVIWEQYF
CDR3 DNA: TGCGCCAGCAGTTATAGACCGGGACAGGTTATTTGGGAGCAGTACTTC

J gene: TRBJ2-7
CDR3 length: 13
V gene: TRBV10-3
clone size: NA
D gene: NA
CDR3 protein: CAIRGRLASEQYF
CDR3 DNA: TGTGCCATCAGGGGGCGCTTAGCTTCCGAGCAGTACTTC

J gene: TRBJ2-5
CDR3 length: 13
V gene: TRBV5-1
clone size: NA
D gene: NA
CDR3 protein: CASSGGARETQYF
CDR3 DNA: TGCGCCAGCAGCGGGGGGGCCCGCGAGACCCAGTACTTC

J gene: TRBJ1-6
CDR3 length: 13
V gene: TRBV30
clone size: NA
D gene: NA
CDR3 protein: CAWSTGRDSPLHF
CDR3 DNA: TGTGCCTGGAGTACAGGAAGGGATTCACCCCTCCACTTT

J gene: TRBJ1-3
CDR3 length: 15
V gene: TRBV30
clone size: NA
D gene: NA
CDR3 protein: CAWSGGMTSGNTIYF
CDR3 DNA: TGTGCCTGGAGTGGCGGGATGACCTCTGGAAACACCATATATTTT

J gene: TRBJ2-3
CDR3 length: 15
V gene: TRBV7-8
clone size: NA
D gene: NA
CDR3 protein: CASSPGWGTSDTQYF
CDR3 DNA: TGTGCCAGCAGCCCGGGGTGGGGAACGTCAGATACGCAGTATTTT

J gene: TRBJ2-3
CDR3 length: 14
V gene: TRBV7-8
clone size: NA
D gene: TRBD1
CDR3 protein: CASSSDRGPDTQYF
CDR3 DNA: TGTGCCAGCAGCTCCGACAGGGGGCCAGATACGCAGTATTTT

J gene: TRBJ2-7
CDR3 length: 13
V gene: TRBV27
clone size: NA
D gene: TRBD1
CDR3 protein: CASSAGTDYEQYF
CDR3 DNA: TGTGCCAGCAGCGCCGGGACAGACTACGAGCAGTACTTC

J gene: TRBJ2-1
CDR3 length: 18
V gene: TRBV7-6
clone size: NA
D gene: TRBD2
CDR3 protein: CASSLGSGLAGIYNEQFF
CDR3 DNA: TGTGCCAGCAGCTTAGGTTCGGGGCTAGCGGGAATCTACAATGAGCAGTTCTTC

J gene: TRBJ2-7
CDR3 length: 14
V gene: TRBV11-2
clone size: NA
D gene: NA
CDR3 protein: CASSLDGSDGEQYF
CDR3 DNA: TGTGCCAGCAGCTTAGATGGGAGCGATGGCGAGCAGTACTTC

J gene: TRBJ1-2
CDR3 length: 13
V gene: TRBV10-3
clone size: NA
D gene: TRBD1
CDR3 protein: CAISVGTGGSYTF
CDR3 DNA: TGTGCCATCAGTGTTGGGACAGGGGGAAGCTACACCTTC

J gene: TRBJ1-1
CDR3 length: 14
V gene: TRBV5-1
clone size: NA
D gene: NA
CDR3 protein: CASSLGTGSTEAFF
CDR3 DNA: TGCGCCAGCAGCTTGGGTACAGGGAGCACTGAAGCTTTCTTT

J gene: TRBJ2-3
CDR3 length: 14
V gene: TRBV12-5
clone size: NA
D gene: NA
CDR3 protein: CASVRGGVRATQYF
CDR3 DNA: TGTGCTAGTGTAAGGGGGGGCGTCCGTGCTACGCAGTATTTT

J gene: TRBJ2-7
CDR3 length: 14
V gene: TRBV2
clone size: few
D gene: TRBD2
CDR3 protein: CASSGTSGRSEQYF
CDR3 DNA: TGTGCCAGCAGTGGGACTAGCGGGAGGAGCGAGCAGTACTTC

J gene: TRBJ1-4
CDR3 length: 16
V gene: TRBV4-2
clone size: once
D gene: NA
CDR3 protein: CASSQEGGGKNEKLFF
CDR3 DNA: TGTGCCAGCAGCCAAGAGGGGGGTGGGAAGAATGAAAAACTGTTTTTT

J gene: TRBJ2-5
CDR3 length: 16
V gene: TRBV5-4
clone size: once
D gene: TRBD2
CDR3 protein: CASSSQAGGPFETQYF
CDR3 DNA: TGTGCCAGCAGCTCCCAAGCGGGGGGGCCTTTTGAGACCCAGTACTTC

J gene: TRBJ2-1
CDR3 length: 15
V gene: TRBV11-3
clone size: NA
D gene: TRBD2
CDR3 protein: CASSLGLASYNEQFF
CDR3 DNA: TGTGCCAGCAGCTTGGGACTAGCCTCCTACAATGAGCAGTTCTTC

J gene: TRBJ2-1
CDR3 length: 15
V gene: TRBV4-3
clone size: NA
D gene: NA
CDR3 protein: CASSQEVLAYNEQFF
CDR3 DNA: TGCGCCAGCAGCCAAGAGGTCCTAGCTTACAATGAGCAGTTCTTC

J gene: TRBJ1-1
CDR3 length: 14
V gene: TRBV5-1
clone size: NA
D gene: NA
CDR3 protein: CASSLAGGYVEAFF
CDR3 DNA: TGCGCCAGCAGCTTGGCGGGGGGCTACGTTGAAGCTTTCTTT

J gene: TRBJ2-1
CDR3 length: 17
V gene: TRBV4-1
clone size: NA
D gene: TRBD2
CDR3 protein: CASSQDPAGSSYNEQFF
CDR3 DNA: TGCGCCAGCAGCCAAGACCCAGCGGGAAGCTCCTACAATGAGCAGTTCTTC

J gene: TRBJ1-5
CDR3 length: 14
V gene: TRBV4-3
clone size: few
D gene: TRBD1
CDR3 protein: CASSQETGYRPQHF
CDR3 DNA: TGCGCCAGCAGCCAAGAGACAGGGTATAGGCCCCAGCATTTT

J gene: TRBJ2-7
CDR3 length: 15
V gene: TRBV4-2
clone size: NA
D gene: NA
CDR3 protein: CASSQGSGEGYEQYF
CDR3 DNA: TGTGCCAGCAGCCAAGGGTCAGGGGAGGGCTACGAGCAGTACTTC

J gene: TRBJ1-2
CDR3 length: 16
V gene: TRBV2
clone size: NA
D gene: TRBD1
CDR3 protein: CASSLRDSLANYGYTF
CDR3 DNA: TGTGCCAGCAGTCTCCGGGACAGCCTAGCTAACTATGGCTACACCTTC

J gene: TRBJ2-1
CDR3 length: 11
V gene: TRBV29-1
clone size: NA
D gene: NA
CDR3 protein: CSALAGNEQFF
CDR3 DNA: TGCAGCGCGTTGGCGGGCAATGAGCAGTTCTTC

J gene: TRBJ2-7
CDR3 length: 16
V gene: TRBV4-3
clone size: NA
D gene: TRBD1
CDR3 protein: CASSPGRDRGGYEQYF
CDR3 DNA: TGCGCCAGCAGCCCCGGCCGGGACAGGGGGGGGTACGAGCAGTACTTC

J gene: TRBJ2-5
CDR3 length: 14
V gene: TRBV11-2
clone size: NA
D gene: NA
CDR3 protein: CASSLDNRPGAQYF
CDR3 DNA: TGTGCCAGCAGCTTAGATAACCGCCCCGGGGCCCAGTACTTC

J gene: TRBJ2-1
CDR3 length: 14
V gene: TRBV6-4
clone size: NA
D gene: TRBD1
CDR3 protein: CASTRGPGTGEQFF
CDR3 DNA: TGTGCCAGCACTAGGGGGCCTGGGACGGGTGAGCAGTTCTTC

J gene: TRBJ2-5
CDR3 length: 15
V gene: TRBV7-3
clone size: NA
D gene: TRBD1
CDR3 protein: CASSFEPGQQETQYF
CDR3 DNA: TGTGCCAGCAGCTTTGAACCGGGACAGCAAGAGACCCAGTACTTC

J gene: TRBJ2-5
CDR3 length: 11
V gene: TRBV14
clone size: NA
D gene: TRBD2
CDR3 protein: CASSGGGTQYF
CDR3 DNA: TGTGCCAGCAGTGGCGGGGGGACCCAGTACTTC

J gene: TRBJ2-7
CDR3 length: 14
V gene: TRBV4-3
clone size: NA
D gene: NA
CDR3 protein: CASSQEGWGDEQYF
CDR3 DNA: TGCGCCAGCAGCCAAGAGGGGTGGGGGGACGAGCAGTACTTC

J gene: TRBJ2-1
CDR3 length: 16
V gene: TRBV7-2
clone size: once
D gene: TRBD2
CDR3 protein: CASSFGGAQSYNEQFF
CDR3 DNA: TGTGCCAGCAGCTTCGGGGGGGCCCAGTCCTACAATGAGCAGTTCTTC

J gene: TRBJ1-2
CDR3 length: 15
V gene: TRBV4-1
clone size: NA
D gene: TRBD1
CDR3 protein: CASSGTGASNYGYTF
CDR3 DNA: TGCGCCTCTTCCGGGACAGGGGCCTCCAACTATGGCTACACCTTC